A single sample gave rise to the 10 T cell receptor beta chains below, sequenced in a study of T cells in Graves' hyperthyroidism and ophthalmopathy. TCR beta CDR3 regions were amplified from RNA transcripts. The HTBI set primed first-round TCR CDR3 RT-PCR. TCRdb fed the multiplex PCR reads into MiXCR, producing one record per CDR3 protein. This table holds under 350,000 distinct CDR3 sequences, around 15% found once. Specimen: blood. These receptors all stem from a woman between 55 and 75 years old with Graves' ophthalmopathy.

This clonotype was detected ten times or more. V gene TRBV2 combines with J gene TRBJ2-2; tentative D call: TRBD1 (6 bases). The CDR3 covers 16 residues. The ends were cut back, 7 bases at V and 6 bases at J, with 21 bases in the middle. The germline V gene has CDR1 SNHLY and CDR2 FYNNEI. The CDR3 sequence is CASKRGHLGVSGELFF. CDR3 in DNA: TGTGCCAGCAAACGGGGACATTTGGGTGTTTCCGGGGAGCTGTTTTTT.

There are a few counts of this clonotype. The V gene is TRBV20-1, the J gene TRBJ1-4, with 12 bases matching TRBD1. CDR3 length equals 16 residues. Germline-derived CDR1 and CDR2 are DFQATT and SNEGSKA (reference sequence). V lost 6 bases, J lost 0 bases, and 5 bases stayed unmatched. CDR3 loop: CSAQGQGASTNEKLFF. Here the CDR3 DNA reads TGCAGTGCCCAGGGACAGGGGGCATCAACTAATGAAAAACTGTTTTTT.

This clonotype was seen a few times. This chain uses TRBV13 with TRBJ2-7; tentative D call: TRBD1 (6 bases). V lost 6 bases and J 1 base, leaving 13 bases between the germline ends. Germline assignment: CDR1 PRHDT and CDR2 FYEKMQ (reference sequence). CDR3 length equals 14 residues. Written as DNA, the CDR3 is TGTGCCAGCAGGCGTTCCGGGACATCCTACGAGCAGTACTTC. Protein product: CASRRSGTSYEQYF.

J is TRBJ1-6 and V is TRBV6-2 or TRBV6-3; TRBD1 aligns across 8 bases. The V gene end was trimmed by 0 bases and the J gene end by 3 bases; junction bases not matched to a gene: 1. The CDR3 consists of 16 residues. Germline-derived CDR1 and CDR2 are MNHEY and SVGEGT. CDR3 DNA: TGTGCCAGCAGTTACTCGGGACAGGTCTATAATTCACCCCTCCACTTT. It yields the protein CASSYSGQVYNSPLHF.

This clonotype was observed at least ten times. This chain connects TRBV5-1 to TRBJ1-5, with D possibly matching TRBD1 (5 bases). The CDR3 loop spans 15 amino acids. Germline V gene lookup returns CDR1 SGHRS and CDR2 YFSETQ. Between the trimmed V and J ends, which lost 1 base and 1 base, there was a span of 9 bases. CDR3 coding DNA: TGCGCCAGCAGCTTGAACTCAGGGAGCAATCAGCCCCAGCATTTT. Residues: CASSLNSGSNQPQHF.

This clonotype appeared many times. The V and J genes are TRBV11-2 and TRBJ2-1; D may be TRBD1 (5 bases). The CDR3 has 12 amino acids. Germline V CDR1 and CDR2: SGHAT, FQNNGV. V gave up 5 bases and J gave up 4 bases, with 6 bases separating them. CDR3: CASSRTYNEQFF. The DNA for the CDR3 is TGTGCCAGCAGCCGGACATACAATGAGCAGTTCTTC.

For this clonotype: A much larger clone lies one base from this, so it may be a read error. The chain employs TRBV20-1 and TRBJ1-3; 7 nucleotides align to TRBD1. Germline assignment: CDR1 DFQATT and CDR2 SNEGSKA (reference sequence). This CDR3 has 13 amino acids. The CDR3 sequence: CSAMTGPGNAIYF. In nucleotides, the CDR3 is TGCAGTGCCATGACAGGGCCTGGAAACGCCATATATTTT.

This clonotype was counted at least ten times. The rearrangement links TRBV24-1 to TRBJ2-7; 8 positions match TRBD2. Germline CDR1 is KGHDR and CDR2 is SFDVKD. V dropped 12 bases and J dropped 4; count of bases not matched to a gene: 16. The CDR3 totals 15 residues. The CDR3 here is CAPLARGASGYEQYF. DNA for the CDR3: TGTGCCCCTTTGGCGCGGGGGGCCAGTGGATACGAGCAGTACTTC.

This clonotype was recorded a few times. The CDR3 spells CASSEKGTGSYNEQFF. For the CDR3, the DNA is TGTGCCAGCAGCGAGAAAGGTACAGGCTCCTACAATGAGCAGTTCTTC. The genes are TRBV28 and TRBJ2-1, with D tentatively TRBD1 (5 bases). There are 16 residues in the CDR3. The germline CDR1 and CDR2 sequences are MDHEN and SYDVKM. The V and J ends lost 6 bases and 0 bases respectively, with 15 bases between them.

This clonotype was seen a few times. V is TRBV20-1 and J is TRBJ2-3; 9 bases line up with TRBD2. The CDR3 contains 18 residues. The J segment lost 1 base and the V segment lost 0 bases, leaving 11 bases of the junction unmatched. Looked up from germline, CDR1 is DFQATT and CDR2 is SNEGSKA (reference sequence). CDR3: CSARDHGGGAEGTDTQYF. CDR3 sequence (DNA): TGCAGTGCTAGAGATCACGGCGGGGGGGCCGAAGGCACAGATACGCAGTATTTT.